These T cell receptor beta chains were read from a single sample in a study of T-cell reconstitution after alpha-beta-depleted transplantation in children. TCRdb itself ran the PCR reads through MiXCR, one entry per CDR3 protein. The sample records 550,000 to 800,000 distinct CDR3 sequences, around 13% being singletons. The material was PBMCs, obtained before TCRalphabeta/CD19-depleted stem cell transplant. Receptor source: a girl aged 2 to 10 with congenital amegakaryocytic thrombocytopenia, due to receive a stem cell transplant. Both conserved end residues are part of each CDR3. The D gene is left open where the match is weak. A clone size is listed for some rows: how often the clone was seen (once, few, many), or a class if it is expanded.

many	TRBV6-1	TRBJ2-5	TRBD1	CASSPGTGGETQYF	TGTGCCAGCAGTCCAGGGACAGGAGGAGAGACCCAGTACTTC
.	TRBV29-1	TRBJ2-7	TRBD2	CSVEDRLAGGRGSYEQYF	TGCAGCGTTGAAGATCGACTAGCGGGAGGCCGGGGGTCCTACGAGCAGTACTTC
many	TRBV6-1	TRBJ2-7	.	CASSRTFWGREQYF	TGTGCCAGCAGTCGGACCTTTTGGGGAAGGGAGCAGTACTTC
many	TRBV7-2	TRBJ2-1	.	CASSPFHLLEYEQFF	TGTGCCAGCAGCCCCTTCCACCTCCTTGAATATGAGCAGTTCTTC
.	TRBV29-1	TRBJ1-3	TRBD1	CSVLRQGLNGNTIYF	TGCAGCGTCCTGCGACAGGGTTTGAATGGAAACACCATATATTTT
few	TRBV7-9	TRBJ2-7	.	CASSLMFYEQYF	TGTGCCAGCAGCTTAATGTTCTACGAGCAGTACTTC
.	TRBV5-1	TRBJ2-5	TRBD2	CASKTSRTGETQYF	TGCGCCAGCAAGACTAGCCGGACGGGCGAGACCCAGTACTTC
many	TRBV20-1	TRBJ2-5	.	CSARDVGKTQYF	TGCAGTGCTAGAGATGTCGGGAAGACCCAGTACTTC
many	TRBV6-1	TRBJ1-1	.	CASSPPRWSNTEAFF	TGTGCCAGCAGTCCACCGAGGTGGTCGAACACTGAAGCTTTCTTT
.	TRBV10-2	TRBJ2-1	.	CASSPGLWNEQFF	TGCGCCAGCAGCCCGGGACTCTGGAATGAGCAGTTCTTC
.	TRBV20-1	TRBJ2-3	TRBD2	CSARRASGDTQYF	TGCAGTGCTAGAAGGGCTAGCGGAGATACGCAGTATTTT
many	TRBV5-1	TRBJ2-5	TRBD1	CASSTDGQGQETQYF	TGCGCCAGCAGCACCGATGGACAGGGTCAAGAGACCCAGTACTTC
few	TRBV6-5	TRBJ2-1	.	CASSYIAGPYNEQFF	TGTGCCAGCAGTTACATTGCGGGCCCCTACAATGAGCAGTTCTTC
.	TRBV2	TRBJ2-5	.	CASSVGTHGGETQYF	TGTGCCAGCAGTGTGGGGACTCACGGAGGAGAGACCCAGTACTTC
few	TRBV27	TRBJ2-5	TRBD1	CASSWTGRTQETQYF	TGTGCCAGCTCGTGGACAGGGAGAACACAAGAGACCCAGTACTTC
few	TRBV10-3	TRBJ2-5	.	CAISGAEETQYF	TGTGCCATCAGTGGCGCAGAAGAGACCCAGTACTTC
few	TRBV7-8	TRBJ2-1	.	CASSLFERYNEQFF	TGTGCCAGCAGCTTATTTGAGAGGTACAATGAGCAGTTCTTC
many	TRBV3-1	TRBJ1-1	.	CASSHDGDTEAFF	TGTGCCAGCAGCCACGATGGGGACACTGAAGCTTTCTTT
.	TRBV7-9	TRBJ2-5	TRBD1	CPSTSSPGQGIETQYF	TGTCCCAGCACCTCCTCCCCGGGACAGGGAATAGAGACCCAGTACTTC
many	TRBV6-5	TRBJ1-6	.	CASSTSTAGRYNSPLHF	.
many	TRBV20-1	TRBJ1-2	.	CSARGTVANYGYTF	TGCAGTGCTAGAGGGACAGTAGCTAACTATGGCTACACCTTC
many	TRBV29-1	TRBJ2-5	.	CSVRGQQETQYF	TGCAGCGTTCGCGGGCAGCAAGAGACCCAGTACTTC
few	TRBV14	TRBJ2-2	.	CASSQEYSVSTGELFF	TGTGCCAGCAGCCAAGAATACTCTGTTTCCACCGGGGAGCTGTTTTTT
many	TRBV20-1	TRBJ2-5	.	CSATDQAPETQYF	TGCAGTGCAACGGACCAGGCCCCAGAGACCCAGTACTTC
few	TRBV19	TRBJ1-1	.	CASSTLGRTEAFF	TGTGCCAGTAGTACTCTAGGACGAACTGAAGCTTTCTTT
many	TRBV20-1	TRBJ1-1	TRBD1	CSLAMGQMSVNTEAFF	TGCAGTCTGGCAATGGGACAGATGTCCGTGAACACTGAAGCTTTCTTT
few	TRBV3-1	TRBJ2-1	TRBD1	CASTQALGQGANNEQFF	TGTGCCAGCACCCAAGCCCTGGGACAGGGGGCAAACAATGAGCAGTTCTTC
few	TRBV11-2	TRBJ2-2	TRBD2	CASSLGPYIMAGLANTGELFF	TGTGCCAGCAGCTTAGGTCCGTACATTATGGCGGGACTAGCGAACACCGGGGAGCTGTTTTTT
many	TRBV25-1	TRBJ2-2	TRBD1	CASSETRTGNFGELFF	TGTGCCAGCAGTGAAACCAGGACAGGGAACTTCGGGGAGCTGTTTTTT
.	TRBV30	TRBJ2-7	TRBD2	CAWSVGAGVHEQYF	TGTGCCTGGAGTGTAGGGGCGGGAGTCCACGAGCAGTACTTC
many	TRBV5-1	TRBJ2-1	TRBD1	CASSPMGQGINEQFF	TGCGCCAGCAGCCCCATGGGACAGGGGATCAATGAGCAGTTCTTC
many	TRBV20-1	TRBJ2-5	TRBD2	CSAGWLAGEETQYF	TGCAGTGCGGGGTGGCTAGCGGGAGAAGAGACCCAGTACTTC
few	TRBV27	TRBJ2-7	TRBD2	CASSPRLAGLEQYF	TGTGCCAGCAGTCCGAGACTAGCGGGTCTCGAGCAGTACTTC
.	TRBV7-9	TRBJ2-3	.	CASSLPLLVGTQYF	TGTGCCAGCAGCTTGCCCCTCCTCGTGGGTACGCAGTATTTT
few	TRBV5-1	TRBJ2-7	TRBD2	CASSLDPGGPYEQYF	TGCGCCAGCAGCTTGGATCCGGGAGGGCCTTACGAGCAGTACTTC
.	TRBV5-1	TRBJ2-7	TRBD1	CASSHTGVVHEQYF	TGCGCCAGCAGCCACACAGGGGTTGTCCACGAGCAGTACTTC
many	TRBV29-1	TRBJ2-5	.	CSVGFGQETQYF	TGCAGCGTTGGTTTTGGCCAAGAGACCCAGTACTTC
many	TRBV7-9	TRBJ1-1	.	CASSITARTANTEAFF	TGTGCCAGCAGCATAACTGCACGGACGGCGAACACTGAAGCTTTCTTT
.	TRBV5-1	TRBJ1-2	TRBD1	CASSPGQGGILGYTF	TGCGCCAGCAGCCCAGGACAGGGGGGAATCTTAGGCTACACCTTC
.	TRBV3-1	TRBJ2-1	TRBD2	CASSQTSGPSYNEQFF	TGTGCCAGCAGCCAGACTAGCGGGCCCTCCTACAATGAGCAGTTCTTC
many	TRBV5-1	TRBJ2-3	TRBD2	CASSVVLAGGLADTQYF	TGCGCCAGCAGCGTCGTTCTAGCGGGAGGGCTGGCAGATACGCAGTATTTT
few	TRBV12-3/TRBV12-4	TRBJ1-2	.	CASTPPGPQVATF	TGTGCCAGCACTCCTCCGGGCCCTCAGGTCGCCACCTTC
few	TRBV2	TRBJ2-3	TRBD1	CASSEADRGDTQYF	TGTGCCAGCAGTGAAGCGGACAGGGGAGATACGCAGTATTTT
many	TRBV10-2	TRBJ2-3	.	CASIPDGTDTQYF	TGCGCCAGCATTCCGGACGGCACAGATACGCAGTATTTT
many	TRBV5-1	TRBJ2-2	TRBD1	CASSYIRDRVDTGELFF	TGCGCCAGCAGCTACATCCGCGACAGGGTGGACACCGGGGAGCTGTTTTTT
.	TRBV28	TRBJ2-1	TRBD2	CASSLWAGGPNNEQFF	TGTGCCAGCAGTTTATGGGCGGGAGGGCCGAACAATGAGCAGTTCTTC
.	TRBV7-6	TRBJ2-3	.	CASSLALAERHTDTQYF	TGTGCCAGCAGCTTAGCGCTTGCGGAACGCCACACAGATACGCAGTATTTT
few	TRBV28	TRBJ2-3	.	CASSSLTFTQYF	TGTGCCAGCAGTAGCCTAACATTCACGCAGTATTTT
many	TRBV11-2	TRBJ2-1	TRBD1	CASSKHGQGFYNEQFF	TGTGCCAGCAGCAAACACGGACAGGGATTCTACAATGAGCAGTTCTTC
few	TRBV5-1	TRBJ2-1	.	CASSLVGEDSPSSYNEQFF	TGCGCCAGCAGCTTGGTGGGGGAAGACAGCCCGAGCTCCTACAATGAGCAGTTCTTC
many	TRBV29-1	TRBJ2-5	.	CSVGDGDGRFQYF	TGCAGCGTTGGGGATGGTGATGGCAGATTCCAGTACTTC
many	TRBV27	TRBJ2-7	.	CASSLKEGTYEQYF	TGTGCCAGCAGTTTAAAAGAGGGGACCTACGAGCAGTACTTC
many	TRBV12-3/TRBV12-4	TRBJ2-3	.	CASSGPTDTQYF	TGTGCCAGCAGTGGGCCGACAGATACGCAGTATTTT